This record covers a single T cell receptor (beta chain). Its target is unknown. This PCR relied on a set of 60 Vbeta primers and 13 Jbeta primers. Under the authors' procedure: Counted up in a later analysis, unique TCR beta chains came to roughly 80 million, with around 11 million shared. Some clones are missing from TCRdb's copy, which holds only in-frame ones; the method was immunoSEQ multiplex PCR. The V and J calls and clone size come from that table; D and trimming were worked out from the DNA. The table has approximately 220,000 clones, approximately 70% seen once. The CDR3 contains 16 residues. Germline CDR1 reads SGHNT; CDR2 reads YYREEE (reference sequence). The V and J ends lost 2 bases and 5 bases respectively, with 19 bases between them. This specimen comes from a study of cytomegalovirus exposure and HLA in healthy donors. Points from the study as a whole: Fewer N-insertions (relative to the approximately 670-donor mean) were reportedly seen in an Asian-associated ancestry cluster in a later analysis.

The specimen sequenced was PBMCs. The chain employs TRBV5-4 and TRBJ1-1, with D perhaps TRBD1 (5 bases). This clonotype was sampled from a young woman in good health and CMV-seronegative. CDR3 sequence reads: CASSFSAGEIRTEAFF. CDR3 in DNA: TGTGCCAGCAGCTTCAGCGCGGGGGAGATCCGGACTGAAGCTTTCTTT.